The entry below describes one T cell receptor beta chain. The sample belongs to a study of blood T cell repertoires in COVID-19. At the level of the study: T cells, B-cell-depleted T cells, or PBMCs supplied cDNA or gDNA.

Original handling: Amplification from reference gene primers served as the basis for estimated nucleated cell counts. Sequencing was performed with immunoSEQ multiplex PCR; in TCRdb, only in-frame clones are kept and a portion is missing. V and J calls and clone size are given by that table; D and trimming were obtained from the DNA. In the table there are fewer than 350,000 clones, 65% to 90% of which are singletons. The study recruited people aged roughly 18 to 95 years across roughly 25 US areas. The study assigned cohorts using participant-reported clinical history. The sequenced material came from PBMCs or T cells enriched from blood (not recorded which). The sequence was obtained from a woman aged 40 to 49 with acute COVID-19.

The CDR3 here is CASSQDQGSGQPQHF. CDR3 nucleotides: TGCGCCAGCAGCCAAGATCAGGGTTCAGGTCAGCCCCAGCATTTT. This chain joins TRBV4-1 and TRBJ1-5; possible D gene TRBD1, 5 bases. Germline CDR1 reads MGHRA; CDR2 reads YSYEKL. Between the trimmed V and J ends, which lost 0 bases and 6 bases, there was a span of 12 bases. This CDR3 is built from 15 residues.